Following are 24 T cell receptor beta chains from one sample sequenced in a study of CXCR3-negative and CXCR3-positive naive CD8 T cells. Findings of the study overall: In CXCR3-positive naive cells, the TRB CDR3s were more hydrophobic than in CXCR3-negative naive cells.

These receptors are not linked to any known antigen. With UMI labels, 5' RACE was used to prepare the TRB cDNA libraries. After re-calling the 5' RACE reads, TCRdb lists one entry per CDR3 protein, DNA absent. The table lists over 95,000 distinct CDR3 sequences. The specimen sequenced was naive CXCR3+ CD8+ T cells from blood. The subset is: CD45RO-CCR7+CD27+CD95- naive CD8+ T cells expressing CXCR3 (TNR3+). These receptors all stem from a human donor in good health. Some clones in this sample may be carry-over from other donors' samples.

J is TRBJ1-5 and V is TRBV5-4; TCRdb gives TRBD1 as the D gene, but with no DNA this cannot be confirmed. Per the germline V gene, CDR1 is SGHNT and CDR2 is YYREEE (reference sequence). This CDR3 is built from 15 residues. CDR3 sequence: CASSEGTAINQPQHF.

The chain carries TRBV9 and TRBJ2-7; TCRdb's D call, TRBD2, is unchecked because there is no DNA. The CDR3 length is 13 residues. Germline assignment: CDR1 SGDLS and CDR2 YYNGEE. The CDR3 sequence: CASSPSDSYEQYF.

The rearrangement joins TRBV29-1 to TRBJ2-3; the D call from TCRdb, TRBD2, cannot be confirmed without DNA. This CDR3 comprises 13 residues. Germline lookup yields CDR1 SQVTM and CDR2 ANQGSEA. The CDR3 loop reads CSVEGQSPPAQYF.

The chain joins TRBV6-5 to TRBJ1-1; TCRdb reports TRBD1, a call that lacks DNA to check it against. CDR1 and CDR2 from the germline V gene are MNHEY and SVGAGI. CDR3 length: 13 amino acids. The chain's CDR3 is CASSYLSATEAFF.

The V call is TRBV20-1, the J call TRBJ2-3; TCRdb's D call of TRBD2 is untestable without DNA. The length of the CDR3 is 12 residues. Germline V gene lookup returns CDR1 DFQATT and CDR2 SNEGSKA (reference sequence). The CDR3 loop reads CSAEQEADTQYF.

The chain is built from TRBV7-2 and TRBJ2-7. Per germline, CDR1 SGHTA and CDR2 FQGNSA. The CDR3 runs 12 residues. The CDR3 loop is CASSLRAYEQYF.

This sequence joins TRBV4-3 and TRBJ2-7. Germline V gives CDR1 LGHNA, CDR2 YSLEER. This CDR3 is 14 amino acids long. The CDR3 protein is CASSQDTGAYEQYF.

This chain connects TRBV5-1 to TRBJ2-7; TCRdb gives TRBD1 as the D gene, but with no DNA this cannot be confirmed. The CDR3 totals 17 residues. CDR1 is SGHRS, CDR2 YFSETQ, per germline. The CDR3: CASSNEPGQQPSYEQYF.

The CDR3 reads CASSYEPDTDTQYF. This chain uses TRBV6-5 with TRBJ2-3. Per germline, CDR1 MNHEY and CDR2 SVGAGI. The CDR3 is 14 amino acids.

This chain uses TRBV20-1 with TRBJ2-2; TCRdb outputs TRBD1, but without DNA this stays unchecked. The CDR3 consists of 16 residues. Germline V gene lookup returns CDR1 DFQATT and CDR2 SNEGSKA (reference sequence). CDR3 protein: CSASDRDRGDTGELFF.

The V call is TRBV6-5, the J call TRBJ2-7; TCRdb gives TRBD2 as the D gene, but with no DNA this cannot be confirmed. The CDR3 is made up of 16 amino acids. Germline V gene data show CDR1 as MNHEY and CDR2 as SVGAGI. CDR3 sequence: CASSYLSLAGDYEQYF.

J is TRBJ2-7 and V is TRBV15. Per germline, CDR1 LNHNV and CDR2 YYDKDF (reference sequence). The CDR3 extends over 15 amino acids. CDR3 region: CATSRDSGNYYEQYF.

The chain has TRBV7-6 and TRBJ2-5; TCRdb indicates TRBD1, and absent DNA this call remains unverified. The CDR3 covers 16 residues. CDR1 is SGHVS, CDR2 FNYEAQ, per germline. CDR3 in amino acids: CASSWDIPTPQETQYF. Full variable domain (remainder filled in from reference TRBV7-6 and TRBJ2-5): GAGVSQSPRYKVTKRGQDVALRCDPISGHVSLYWYRQALGQGPEFLTYFNYEAQQDKSGLPNDRFSAERPEGSISTLTIQRTEQRDSAMYRCASSWDIPTPQETQYFGPGTRLLVL.

The V and J genes are TRBV28 and TRBJ2-5; TCRdb's D call of TRBD2 is untestable without DNA. This CDR3 contains 16 residues. Per the germline V gene, CDR1 is MDHEN and CDR2 is SYDVKM. CDR3 amino acids: CASSLIGGPFQETQYF.

The chain links TRBV25-1 to TRBJ2-1; TCRdb selects TRBD2, and the lack of DNA leaves this call unchecked. The CDR3 length is 15 residues. Germline assignment: CDR1 MGHDK and CDR2 SYGVNS. The CDR3 region is CASSSVYQSGDEQFF.

The chain carries TRBV5-1 and TRBJ1-1. The CDR3 contains 16 residues. Germline V gives CDR1 SGHRS, CDR2 YFSETQ. The CDR3 spells CASSSYRRGLWVEAFF.

This chain links TRBV6-2 or TRBV6-3 with TRBJ2-1. This CDR3 region has 12 residues. CDR1 MNHEY and CDR2 SVGEGT come from the germline V gene. This CDR3 is CASSYTRNEQFF.

This sequence joins TRBV27 and TRBJ2-1; the TCRdb D gene call, TRBD2, has no DNA to confirm it. CDR3 length: 17 amino acids. Germline V gene data show CDR1 as MNHEY and CDR2 as SMNVEV (reference sequence). CDR3 protein: CASSPYLIAGGTNEKFF.

V is TRBV4-1 and J is TRBJ2-7; TCRdb designates TRBD1, a call that cannot be tested without DNA. Germline V gives CDR1 MGHRA, CDR2 YSYEKL. The CDR3 extends over 16 amino acids. The CDR3 reads CASSQEEARGSYEQYF.

This chain uses TRBV7-9 with TRBJ2-7; the TCRdb D gene call, TRBD1, has no DNA to confirm it. This CDR3 spans 16 amino acids. The germline gives CDR1 SEHNR, CDR2 FQNEAQ (reference sequence). The CDR3 sequence is CASSLGGTAAPYEQYF.

The gene calls are TRBV30 and TRBJ2-1; TCRdb indicates TRBD2, and absent DNA this call remains unverified. Per germline, CDR1 GTSNPN and CDR2 SVGIG (reference sequence). This CDR3 is built from 15 residues. CDR3: CAWSYIAGYGNEQFF.

V usage is TRBV29-1 and J usage is TRBJ1-2. The CDR3 length is 13 residues. Per the germline V gene, CDR1 is SQVTM and CDR2 is ANQGSEA. The CDR3 is CSVETTHSYGYTF.

The V call is TRBV2, the J call TRBJ2-1. This CDR3 is 12 amino acids long. From germline, CDR1 is SNHLY and CDR2 FYNNEI. CDR3 sequence: CASSELSNEQFF.

This rearrangement joins TRBV27 to TRBJ2-1. The CDR3 has 15 amino acids. CDR1 and CDR2 (germline): MNHEY, SMNVEV (reference sequence). The CDR3 spells CASTRTLGSYNEQFF.